These 9 T cell receptor beta chains came from one sample sequenced in a study of CD8 T cells in ankylosing spondylitis. Via MiXCR, TCRdb re-called the 5' RACE reads, giving one row per CDR3 protein. The table records around 39,000 distinct CDR3 sequences, approximately 11% of them present only once. Material for sequencing was synovial fluid, either unsorted or a sorted T cell fraction (not recorded which). The origin of the receptors is a male donor with ankylosing spondylitis.

The CDR3 spells CASSLQASGTHEQYF. The DNA of the CDR3 is TGTGCCAGCAGCCTACAGGCTAGCGGGACTCACGAGCAGTACTTC. The chain couples TRBV11-3 to TRBJ2-7; 9 bases fit TRBD2. Germline values: CDR1 SGHNT, CDR2 YENEEA. CDR3 size: 15 residues. J lost 5 bases, V lost 5 bases, and 10 bases had no gene match.

This clonotype was observed at least ten times. The V and J genes are TRBV12-3 or TRBV12-4 and TRBJ1-3; D unresolved. This CDR3 is 16 amino acids long. The V end lost 3 bases, the J end lost 1 base, and 13 bases lay between the germline ends. In DNA, the CDR3 is TGTGCCAGCAGTTTGCGGCAGGCTGGGTCTGGAAACACCATATATTTT. It is translated as CASSLRQAGSGNTIYF.

The V call is TRBV11-2, the J call TRBJ2-7; no reliable D call. Germline values: CDR1 SGHAT, CDR2 FQNNGV. The CDR3 runs to 13 residues. Trimming took off 0 bases at V and 6 bases at J, with 9 bases between the two ends. The CDR3: CASSLERALEQYF. CDR3 sequence (DNA): TGTGCCAGCAGCTTAGAACGGGCACTCGAGCAGTACTTC.

This clonotype was seen repeatedly, ten times or more. V and J are TRBV7-9 and TRBJ1-3; D gene unclear. The CDR3 covers 15 residues. Trimming cost V 6 bases and J 0 bases, with 12 bases left between them. The V gene's germline CDR1 is SEHNR and CDR2 FQNEAQ (reference sequence). The CDR3 nucleotides read TGTGCCAGCAGACCAGGATCTAACTCTGGAAACACCATATATTTT. It specifies CASRPGSNSGNTIYF.

This clonotype was observed a few times. Compared with germline, one end of the junction differs, possibly owing to a read error. The J gene is TRBJ1-3, the V gene TRBV2; D not certain. Germline values: CDR1 SNHLY, CDR2 FYNNEI. The CDR3 sequence is 14 residues long. CDR3 loop: CANSETSSGNTIYF. CDR3 in DNA: TGTGCCAACAGTGAGACGAGCTCTGGAAACACCATATATTTT.

The rearrangement uses TRBV5-1 and TRBJ2-5; 7 positions agree with TRBD2. J lost 2 bases, V lost 5 bases, and 6 bases had no gene match. This CDR3 has 14 amino acids. Germline V gives CDR1 SGHRS, CDR2 YFSETQ. The CDR3 DNA reads TGCGCCAGCAGGTCGGGACTAACGCAAGAGACCCAGTACTTC. Translation gives CASRSGLTQETQYF. Full variable domain (rest looked up from reference TRBV5-1 and TRBJ2-5): KAGVTQTPRYLIKTRGQQVTLSCSPISGHRSVSWYQQTPGQGLQFLFEYFSETQRNKGNFPGRFSGRQFSNSRSEMNVSTLELGDSALYLCASRSGLTQETQYFGPGTRLLVL.

At least ten counts were recorded for this clonotype. The DNA of the CDR3 is TGTGCCAGCAGCACGCGATCCAGCTACCTACCCTCCTACGAGCAGTACTTC. This sequence encodes CASSTRSSYLPSYEQYF. The gene calls are TRBV7-8 and TRBJ2-7; no clear D gene. The V end lost 5 bases, the J end lost 0 bases, and 20 bases lay between the germline ends. CDR1 and CDR2 (germline): SGHVS, FQNEAQ. This CDR3 region has 17 residues. Complete variable domain (other parts from reference TRBV7-8 and TRBJ2-7): GAGVSQSPRYKVAKRGQDVALRCDPISGHVSLFWYQQALGQGPEFLTYFQNEAQLDKSGLPSDRFFAERPEGSVSTLKIQRTQQEDSAVYLCASSTRSSYLPSYEQYFGPGTRLTVT.

The DNA for the CDR3 is TGTGCCAGCAGCCAAGGAGACCGGAGAGGGCCGTTTTTT. The encoded protein is CASSQGDRRGPFF. The chain uses TRBV3-1 and TRBJ2-2, with a tentative D call TRBD2 (5 bases). The CDR3 runs to 13 residues. V was cut by 1 base and J by 16 bases, with 16 bases left in between. The germline CDR1 and CDR2 sequences are LGHDT and YNNKEL (reference sequence).

There are many counts of this clonotype. V and J are TRBV20-1 and TRBJ2-1, with D maybe TRBD2 (6 bases). CDR1 and CDR2 from the germline V gene are DFQATT and SNEGSKA (reference sequence). V lost 4 bases, J lost 6 bases, and 19 bases lay in between. The CDR3 length is 15 residues. The CDR3: CSATGRAGFINEQFF. In DNA, the CDR3 is TGCAGTGCTACGGGCCGGGCGGGATTTATCAATGAGCAGTTCTTC.